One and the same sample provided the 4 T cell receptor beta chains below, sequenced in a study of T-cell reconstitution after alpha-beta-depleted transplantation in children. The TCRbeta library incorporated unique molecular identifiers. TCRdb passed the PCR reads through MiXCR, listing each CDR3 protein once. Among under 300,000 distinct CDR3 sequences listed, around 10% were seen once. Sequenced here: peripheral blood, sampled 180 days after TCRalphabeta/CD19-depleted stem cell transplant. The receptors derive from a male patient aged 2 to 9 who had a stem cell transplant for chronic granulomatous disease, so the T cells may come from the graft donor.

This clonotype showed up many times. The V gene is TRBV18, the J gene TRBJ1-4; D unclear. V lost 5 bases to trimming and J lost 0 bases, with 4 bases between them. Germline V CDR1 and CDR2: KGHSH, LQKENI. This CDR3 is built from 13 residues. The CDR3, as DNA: TGTGCCAGCTCAGTTACAACTAATGAAAAACTGTTTTTT. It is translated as CASSVTTNEKLFF.

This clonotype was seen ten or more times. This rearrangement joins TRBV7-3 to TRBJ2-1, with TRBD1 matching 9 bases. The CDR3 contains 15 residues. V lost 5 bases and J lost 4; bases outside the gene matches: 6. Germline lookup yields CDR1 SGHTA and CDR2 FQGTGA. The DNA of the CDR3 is TGTGCCAGCAGCACGGGACAGGGTGGGTACAATGAGCAGTTCTTC. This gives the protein CASSTGQGGYNEQFF.

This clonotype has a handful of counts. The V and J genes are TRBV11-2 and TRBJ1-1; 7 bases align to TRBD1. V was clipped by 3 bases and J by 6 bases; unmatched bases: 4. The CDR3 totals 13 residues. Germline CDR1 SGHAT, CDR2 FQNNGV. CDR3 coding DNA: TGTGCCAGCAGCTTCCTAGGGACAGCTGAAGCTTTCTTT. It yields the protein CASSFLGTAEAFF.

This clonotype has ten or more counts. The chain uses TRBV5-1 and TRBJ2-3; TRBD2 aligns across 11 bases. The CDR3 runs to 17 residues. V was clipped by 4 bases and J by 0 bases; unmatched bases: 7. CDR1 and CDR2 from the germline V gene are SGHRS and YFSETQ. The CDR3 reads CASSQLRTSGSTDTQYF. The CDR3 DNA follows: TGCGCCAGCAGCCAGCTTAGGACTAGCGGGAGCACAGATACGCAGTATTTT.